The clone carrying this T cell receptor beta chain was seen a single time. These data originate in a study of CD8+CD57+ T cells in acquired aplastic anemia. Profiling of TCR beta VDJ combinations and CDR3 sequences used genomic DNA as template. TCRdb independently ran MiXCR on the reads; one entry per CDR3 protein. This sample has about 160,000 distinct CDR3 sequences, with 48% found just once. For sequencing, patients were chosen who had shown expansion of CD8+CD57+ cells by flow cytometry. V lost 5 bases to trimming and J lost 6 bases; unmatched junction nucleotides: 10. CDR3 size: 14 residues. CDR1 SQVTM and CDR2 ANQGSEA come from the germline V gene.

The genes are TRBV29-1 and TRBJ1-1; 9 bases are a match to TRBD1. The receptor comes from a human donor with aplastic anemia. The sample comprised sorted CD4+, CD8+, or CD8+CD57+ T cells (not recorded which) from PBMCs. The CDR3, as DNA: TGCAGCGTTCCACCGGGACAGGGACCCCCTGAAGCTTTCTTT. It yields the protein CSVPPGQGPPEAFF.